Listed below are T cell receptor beta chains from one sample, sequenced in a study of cytomegalovirus exposure and HLA in healthy donors. This table comes from immunoSEQ multiplex PCR, and its TCRdb copy is limited to in-frame clones, with some not included. The sample has 180,000 or so clones, approximately 82% seen once. Source material: PBMCs. These receptors originate from a woman in her thirties or forties in good health and CMV-seropositive. CDR3s include the opening cysteine and the closing phenylalanine or tryptophan. Fields, in order: CDR3 length, J gene, V gene, clone size, D gene, CDR3 protein, CDR3 DNA. D genes are given only for firm matches. Clone size is not always given. Where it is, it says once, few, many or a class for expanded clones.

15,TRBJ2-5,TRBV27,few,NA,CASSSSGRGQETQYF,TGTGCCAGCAGTTCCTCGGGGAGGGGGCAAGAGACCCAGTACTTC
15,TRBJ2-7,TRBV4-2,NA,NA,CASSPVGSGSYEQYF,TGTGCCAGCAGCCCCGTAGGGAGTGGGTCCTACGAGCAGTACTTC
16,TRBJ2-6,TRBV5-1,NA,TRBD1,CASSPQTGIGANVLTF,TGCGCCAGCAGTCCCCAGACAGGGATTGGGGCCAACGTCCTGACTTTC
15,TRBJ2-4,TRBV28,few,NA,CASSNHRVAKNIQYF,TGTGCCAGCAGCAACCACAGGGTCGCCAAAAACATTCAGTACTTC
14,TRBJ1-1,TRBV28,NA,TRBD1,CASSEQGANTEAFF,TGTGCCAGCAGCGAACAGGGGGCGAACACTGAAGCTTTCTTT
15,TRBJ2-7,TRBV6-5,NA,TRBD2,CASSTPGLAAYEQYF,TGTGCCAGCTCGACTCCGGGACTAGCGGCCTACGAGCAGTACTTC
15,TRBJ1-2,TRBV28,NA,TRBD1,CASIPRQGITGGYTF,TGTGCCAGCATCCCAAGACAGGGGATCACCGGGGGCTACACCTTC
13,TRBJ2-7,TRBV30,NA,TRBD1,CACTPGTAYEQYF,TGTGCCTGCACCCCCGGGACAGCCTACGAGCAGTACTTC
15,TRBJ2-1,TRBV30,NA,TRBD2,CACALTSGRYNEQFF,TGTGCCTGTGCTCTGACTAGCGGAAGATACAATGAGCAGTTCTTC
18,TRBJ1-6,TRBV7-8,NA,TRBD1,CASSFDQDRGVQSSPLHF,TGTGCCAGCAGCTTTGATCAGGACAGGGGGGTTCAGAGTTCACCCCTCCACTTT
15,TRBJ2-1,TRBV9,NA,TRBD2,CASSAPGLAGGEQFF,TGTGCCAGCAGCGCCCCGGGACTAGCGGGGGGTGAGCAGTTCTTC
16,TRBJ2-1,TRBV7-3,NA,TRBD1,CASSREGGQGYNEQFF,TGTGCCAGCAGCCGTGAAGGCGGACAGGGCTACAATGAGCAGTTCTTC
16,TRBJ2-1,TRBV30,NA,NA,CAWSATRAGGGSEQFF,TGTGCCTGGAGTGCGACTAGGGCAGGGGGAGGATCTGAGCAGTTCTTC
15,TRBJ2-3,TRBV4-1,NA,TRBD2,CASSLTSGGGDTQYF,TGCGCCAGCAGCCTGACGTCGGGAGGGGGAGATACGCAGTATTTT
14,TRBJ2-1,TRBV19,NA,TRBD2,CASSVAGGISEQFF,TGTGCCAGTAGCGTAGCGGGAGGTATCAGTGAGCAGTTCTTC
12,TRBJ2-7,TRBV27,NA,TRBD2,CASSFRGGEQYF,TGTGCCAGCAGTTTCCGCGGGGGCGAGCAGTACTTC
15,TRBJ2-3,TRBV27,NA,TRBD2,CASSPPGLASDTQYF,TGTGCCAGCAGTCCCCCGGGACTAGCATCAGATACGCAGTATTTT
15,TRBJ1-2,TRBV7-8,NA,TRBD1,CASSLGRGQGYGYTF,TGTGCCAGCAGCTTAGGCAGGGGGCAGGGCTATGGCTACACCTTC
14,TRBJ2-7,TRBV18,NA,TRBD1,CASSSGGQGNEQYF,TGTGCCAGCTCAAGTGGGGGACAGGGAAACGAGCAGTACTTC
15,TRBJ1-3,TRBV9,once,NA,CASSVEQGSGNTIYF,TGTGCCAGCAGCGTAGAGCAGGGGTCTGGAAACACCATATATTTT
19,TRBJ2-6,TRBV9,NA,NA,CASSERSGLRDSGANVLTF,TGTGCCAGCAGCGAGCGTAGTGGTTTGAGGGACTCTGGGGCCAACGTCCTGACTTTC
16,TRBJ2-1,TRBV28,NA,NA,CASSTRRRGSYNEQFF,TGTGCCAGCAGTACAAGACGCAGGGGCTCCTACAATGAGCAGTTCTTC
13,TRBJ1-1,TRBV28,once,NA,CASSFRGYTEAFF,TGTGCCAGCAGTTTTAGAGGGTACACTGAAGCTTTCTTT
14,TRBJ1-4,TRBV6-5,NA,NA,CASVMGRSNEKLFF,TGTGCCAGCGTGATGGGGAGGTCTAATGAAAAACTGTTTTTT
14,TRBJ2-7,TRBV28,NA,NA,CASSFARDSREQYF,TGTGCCAGCAGTTTTGCGAGGGATTCTCGCGAGCAGTACTTC
17,TRBJ2-7,TRBV19,NA,TRBD1,CASSPGTAKGSFYEQYF,TGTGCCAGTAGTCCCGGGACAGCCAAGGGGAGCTTCTACGAGCAGTACTTC
15,TRBJ2-3,TRBV25-1,NA,TRBD2,CASSIGSGSTDTQYF,TGTGCCAGCAGTATCGGTAGCGGGAGCACAGATACGCAGTATTTT
17,TRBJ2-2,TRBV5-1,NA,TRBD1,CASSLAGTGIRTGELFF,TGCGCCAGCAGCTTGGCTGGGACAGGGATTCGAACCGGGGAGCTGTTTTTT
13,TRBJ1-1,TRBV19,few,TRBD1,CASRTGRVTEAFF,TGTGCCAGCAGGACAGGGCGGGTCACTGAAGCTTTCTTT
13,TRBJ1-6,TRBV11-1,NA,TRBD1,CASKDRGNSPLHF,TGTGCCAGCAAAGACAGGGGAAATTCACCCCTCCACTTT
17,TRBJ1-4,TRBV4-1,NA,NA,CASSDLKGRTTNEKLFF,TGCGCCAGCAGCGACTTAAAGGGGAGGACAACTAATGAAAAACTGTTTTTT
14,TRBJ2-7,TRBV7-2,NA,NA,CASSLAPEDYEQYF,TGTGCCAGCAGCTTAGCGCCAGAAGACTACGAGCAGTACTTC